One and the same sample provided the 4 T cell receptor beta chains below, sequenced in a study of CD8 T cells in ankylosing spondylitis. Via MiXCR, TCRdb re-called the 5' RACE reads, giving one row per CDR3 protein. The sample contains under 250,000 distinct CDR3 sequences, 20% to 30% of which appear only once. Sequencing was carried out using blood, either unsorted or a sorted T cell fraction (not recorded which). All receptors come from a male donor with ankylosing spondylitis or in good health (not recorded which).

Many counts were recorded for this clonotype. This rearrangement joins TRBV7-2 to TRBJ1-2, with 9 bases aligning to TRBD1. There are 14 residues in the CDR3. Trimming at V came to 5 bases and at J to 5 bases, leaving 6 bases not matched to a gene. Germline lookup yields CDR1 SGHTA and CDR2 FQGNSA. The CDR3 nucleotides read TGTGCCAGCAGCGCCCGACAGGGGGAGTATGGCTACACCTTC. The encoded protein is CASSARQGEYGYTF.

The DNA of the CDR3 is TGTGCCAGCAGTAGACAGGGGAGCGGCTACACCTTC. As protein: CASSRQGSGYTF. The rearrangement uses TRBV12-3 or TRBV12-4 and TRBJ1-2, with 8 positions matching TRBD1. V shed 5 bases and J 8 bases; nucleotides not matched to a gene: 4. The CDR3 spans 12 residues.

This clonotype turned up a few times. The chain couples TRBV29-1 to TRBJ2-5; D possibly matches TRBD1 or TRBD2 (5 bases each). The germline V gene encodes CDR1 SQVTM and CDR2 ANQGSEA. The CDR3 extends over 12 amino acids. Deletions cut 3 bases from V and 5 bases from J, with 10 bases between. CDR3 in DNA: TGCAGCGTTGACAGGGAGTCCGAGACCCAGTACTTC. It specifies CSVDRESETQYF.

This clonotype was counted at least ten times. The chain uses TRBV28 and TRBJ2-7, with D hard to call. V shed 2 bases and J shed 3 bases, with 11 bases lying between them. Germline CDR1 and CDR2: MDHEN and SYDVKM. The CDR3 consists of 14 residues. As DNA, the CDR3 is TGTGCCAGCAGTTTAACCGGGTTGGGCTACGAGCAGTACTTC. This translates into CASSLTGLGYEQYF.